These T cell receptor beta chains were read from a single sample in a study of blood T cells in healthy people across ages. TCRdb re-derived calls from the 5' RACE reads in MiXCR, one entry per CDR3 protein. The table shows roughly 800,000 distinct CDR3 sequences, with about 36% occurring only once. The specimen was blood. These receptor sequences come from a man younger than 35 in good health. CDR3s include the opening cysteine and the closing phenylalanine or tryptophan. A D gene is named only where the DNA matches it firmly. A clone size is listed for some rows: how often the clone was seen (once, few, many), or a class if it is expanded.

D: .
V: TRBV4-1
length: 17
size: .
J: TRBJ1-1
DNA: TGCGCCAGCAGCCCGATTTTGAGTTGGGGGCCTGGCACTGAAGCTTTCTTT
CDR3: CASSPILSWGPGTEAFF

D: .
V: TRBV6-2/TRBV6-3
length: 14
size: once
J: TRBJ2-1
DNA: TGTGCCAGCAGTTATCGACAGATTTACAATGAGCAGTTCTTC
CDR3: CASSYRQIYNEQFF

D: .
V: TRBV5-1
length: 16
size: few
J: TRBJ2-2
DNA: TGCGCCAGCAGCCCGGACACGGTGAAGAACACCGGGGAGCTGTTTTTT
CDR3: CASSPDTVKNTGELFF

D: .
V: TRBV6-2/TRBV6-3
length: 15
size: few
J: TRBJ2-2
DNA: TGTGCCAGCAAGTGGTCCAGGGCCGACACCGGGGAGCTGTTTTTT
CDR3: CASKWSRADTGELFF

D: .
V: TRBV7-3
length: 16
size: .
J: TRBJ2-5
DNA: TGTGCCAGCAGCTTAAACGTGGGGGGGCGCCAAGAGACCCAGTACTTC
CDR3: CASSLNVGGRQETQYF

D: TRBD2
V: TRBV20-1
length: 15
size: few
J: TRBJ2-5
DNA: TGCAGTGCTCCAATACTAGCGGGGGGGTGGCAGACCCAGTACTTC
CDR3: CSAPILAGGWQTQYF

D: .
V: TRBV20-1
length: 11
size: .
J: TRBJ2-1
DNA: TGCGGTGCACAGCACCAAGAGACCCAGTTCTTC
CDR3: CGAQHQETQFF

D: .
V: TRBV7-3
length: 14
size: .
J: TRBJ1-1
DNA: TGTGCCAGCAGTCCGGGACACGTGAACACTGAAGCTTTCTTT
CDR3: CASSPGHVNTEAFF

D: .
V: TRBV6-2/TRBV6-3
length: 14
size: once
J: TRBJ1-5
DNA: TGTGCCAGCAGTTACCCCAGGGTCCTACGGCCCCAGCATTTT
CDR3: CASSYPRVLRPQHF

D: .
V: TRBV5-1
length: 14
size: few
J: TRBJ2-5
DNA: TGCGCCAGCAGCAGGGCAGCCTATCAAGAGACCCAGTACTTC
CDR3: CASSRAAYQETQYF

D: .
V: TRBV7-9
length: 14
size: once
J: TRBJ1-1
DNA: TGTGCCAGCAGCGTAGACCAGGGAGAGACTGAAGCTTTCTTT
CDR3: CASSVDQGETEAFF

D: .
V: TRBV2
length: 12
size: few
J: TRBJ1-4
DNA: TGTGCCAGCAGTGATATCGGAGAAAAACTGTTTTTT
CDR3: CASSDIGEKLFF

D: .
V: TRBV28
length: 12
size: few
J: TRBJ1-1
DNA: TGTGCCAGCCAATCCGGGGACACTGAAGCTTTCTTT
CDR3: CASQSGDTEAFF

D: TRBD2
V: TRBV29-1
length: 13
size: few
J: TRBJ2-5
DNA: TGCAGCGTTTTAAACAGGACTAGCGAGACCCAGTACTTC
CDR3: CSVLNRTSETQYF

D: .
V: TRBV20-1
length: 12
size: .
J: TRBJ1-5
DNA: TGCAGTGGGGGGCAGAGCAATCAGCCCCAGCATTTT
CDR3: CSGGQSNQPQHF

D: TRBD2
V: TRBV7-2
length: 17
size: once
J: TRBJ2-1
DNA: TGTGCCAGCAGCTTCGCAAGGGGAGCGGGAGATCACAATGAGCAGTTCTTC
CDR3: CASSFARGAGDHNEQFF

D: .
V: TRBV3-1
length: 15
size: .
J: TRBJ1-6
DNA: TGTGCCAGCAGCCAAGGGGGAGGGTTCAATTCACCCCTCCACTTT
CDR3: CASSQGGGFNSPLHF

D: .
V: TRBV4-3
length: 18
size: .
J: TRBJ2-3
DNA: TGCGCCAGCAGCCACGGGATCCGGGACACCTGGCTCACAGATACGCAGTATTTT
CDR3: CASSHGIRDTWLTDTQYF

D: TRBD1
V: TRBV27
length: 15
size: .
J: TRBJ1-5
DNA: TGTGCCAGCAGTACCCGGGACAGGGCTAATCAGCCCCAGCATTTT
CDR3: CASSTRDRANQPQHF

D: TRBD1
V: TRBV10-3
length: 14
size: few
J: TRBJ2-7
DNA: TGTGCCATCAGTCGGGACAGGGGCCGGGACGAGCAGTACTTC
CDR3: CAISRDRGRDEQYF

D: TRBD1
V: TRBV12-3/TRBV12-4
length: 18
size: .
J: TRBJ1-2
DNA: TGTGCCAGCAGTTTTTTTGGGACAGGGGATTCCTCTTGGCGGGGCTACACCTTC
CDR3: CASSFFGTGDSSWRGYTF

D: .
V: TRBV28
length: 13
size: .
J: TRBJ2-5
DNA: TGTGCCAGCAGTTTAGTGGGGTTAGAGACCCAGTACTTC
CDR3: CASSLVGLETQYF

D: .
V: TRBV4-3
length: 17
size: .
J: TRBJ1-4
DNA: TGCGCCAGCAGCCAGGCACAAGTCCCCATAACTAATGAAAAACTGTTTTTT
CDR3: CASSQAQVPITNEKLFF

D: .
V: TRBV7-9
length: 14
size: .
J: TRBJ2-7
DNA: TGTGCCAGCAGCTTAGCGCGCCCGGACAATGAGCAGTACTTC
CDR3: CASSLARPDNEQYF

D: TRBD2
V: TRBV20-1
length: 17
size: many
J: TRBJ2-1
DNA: TGCAGTGCTAGAAAGCGGGGGGCCGTCCAGGTTTACAATGAGCAGTTCTTC
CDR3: CSARKRGAVQVYNEQFF

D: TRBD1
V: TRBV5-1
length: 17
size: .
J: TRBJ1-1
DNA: TGCGCCAGCAGCGGGGGGACAGGCTGGGACATGAACACTGAAGCTTTCTTT
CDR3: CASSGGTGWDMNTEAFF

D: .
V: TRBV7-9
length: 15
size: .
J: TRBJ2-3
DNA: TGTGCCAGCAGCCCTACAGTGGCTAGCACAGATACGCAGTATTTT
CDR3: CASSPTVASTDTQYF

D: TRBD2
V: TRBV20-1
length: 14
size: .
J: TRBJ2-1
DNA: TGCAGTGCCAAGAGCGGGGGGCCGTACAATGAGCAGTTCTTC
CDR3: CSAKSGGPYNEQFF

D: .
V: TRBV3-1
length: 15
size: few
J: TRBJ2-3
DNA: TGTGCCAGCAGCCAAGGGGCGGGGCCCGAGGGTACGCAGTATTTT
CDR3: CASSQGAGPEGTQYF

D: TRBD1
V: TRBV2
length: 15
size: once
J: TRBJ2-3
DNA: TGTGCCAGCAGTGCTACGGGACAGGGGGGAGATACGCAGTATTTT
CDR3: CASSATGQGGDTQYF

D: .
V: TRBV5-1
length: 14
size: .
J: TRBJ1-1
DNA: TGCGCCAGCAGCTTGGTTGGTGATAACACTGAAGCTTTCTTT
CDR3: CASSLVGDNTEAFF

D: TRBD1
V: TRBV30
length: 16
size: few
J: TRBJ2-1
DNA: TGTGCCTGGAGTGTAGAGGTTACAGGGGGCCTGGGTGAGCAGTTCTTC
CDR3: CAWSVEVTGGLGEQFF

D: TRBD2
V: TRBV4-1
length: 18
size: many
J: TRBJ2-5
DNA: TGCGCCAGCAGCTACAGAGCCTTAGCGGGCCCTAGGCAAGAGACCCAGTACTTC
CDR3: CASSYRALAGPRQETQYF

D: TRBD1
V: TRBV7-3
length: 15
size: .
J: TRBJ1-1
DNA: TGTGCCAGCAGCTCCAAGACAGGGGGCGGCACTGAAGCTTTCTTT
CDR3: CASSSKTGGGTEAFF

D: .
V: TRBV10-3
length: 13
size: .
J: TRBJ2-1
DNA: TGTGCCATCAGGACAGGACAGCACAGTGAGCAGTTCTTC
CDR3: CAIRTGQHSEQFF

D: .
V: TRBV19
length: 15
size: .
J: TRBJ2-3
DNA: TGTGCCAGCCGCGGTGTAGCTTTCCGGACAGATACGCAGTATTTT
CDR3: CASRGVAFRTDTQYF